This TCR beta chain was sequenced for a study of T cell responses to AZD1222 COVID-19 vaccine (dated by TCRdb to the early 2020s). General notes on the study: A total of 233 trial participants underwent TCR sequencing, of whom about 210 had received two doses of AZD1222 and some 26 had received two doses of the MenACWY control vaccine. Trial participants were enrolled into age subgroups of 18-55, 56-69 and 70-plus years, which contained approximately 150, 28 and 58 TCR-sequenced participants, respectively.

The CDR3 has 15 amino acids, counting the end cysteine and phenylalanine. Left in the record is the CDR3 DNA by itself, 45 bases read in frame from the first base. V is reduced by 8 bases and J by 0 bases, leaving a spacing of 14 bases between them. Taken from the germline V gene, the CDR1 and CDR2 loops are MNHEY and SVGAGI. The CDR3 regions of human TCRbeta chains were analyzed by immunosequencing. Processing in the source paper ran as follows. Repertoire TCRs were matched against a reference library of SARS-CoV-2-specific TCRs generated with the MIRA antigen-specificity platform. Breadth meant the fraction of unique TCRs that were SARS-CoV-2-associated, whereas depth meant the fraction of total T cells that were SARS-CoV-2-associated. Using the MIRA data, each spike-specific TCR was assigned both to the spike region to which the TCR was reactive and to a CD4 or CD8 class. Log10-transformed breadth and depth values were compared by one-way ANOVA with Sidak's multiple comparisons tests. Held by TCRdb, this immuneACCESS table contains in-frame sequences only and omits some clones. Under half of the omission traces to an unresolved V gene where checked; the cause of the rest is unknown. The V and J calls and the clone size are those of that table, but D and trimming were determined from the DNA. The sample table holds over 110,000 clones, of which 85% to 90% were seen once. Approximately 1.6% of the sample lies in the top ten.

Taken with the paper, the label for time point translates to: about 28 days (+/-7) after the second vaccine dose. AZD1222 recipients whose second dose came at about 4 weeks and those whose second dose came at about 12 weeks were combined into one group, since spike-specific TCR depth and breadth did not differ between the two schedules. Vaccinee samples were obtained from the UK trials COV001 and COV002, which included a single-blind randomized controlled phase 2/3 trial of AZD1222 (ChAdOx1 nCoV-19) in healthy adults. Trial participant PBMC samples were collected at day 0 and day 28 after the second dose for TCRbeta chain sequencing. Beyond this particular receptor, the publication reports: After two AZD1222 doses, spike-specific TCR breadth and depth were significantly higher than at day 0 and than in MenACWY recipients. The 56-69-year group was small, and its depth increase did not reach significance, likely because of low power. Vaccine-associated CD4 TCRs spanned the whole spike protein, with dominant responses in regions 160-218 and 743-854. Because no day 14 peak-response samples were available, repertoires were characterized only after the peak T cell response. Reportedly, almost half of the unique spike-specific TCRs recognized epitopes lying outside the regions that are mutated in the B.1.351 and B.1.1.7 variants. Only five or six AZD1222 recipients were SARS-CoV-2 seropositive at baseline, limiting conclusions about previously exposed vaccinees. Most participants were white British and females outnumbered males, and the authors suggested that clonal diversity may have been underestimated.

Turning to this clone: This clone's antigen is unknown. Base-call qualities are not available, and no considerably larger clone is one nucleotide away.

This specimen consisted of peripheral blood, obtained 28 days after the second AZD1222 dose. Recombination connected TRBV6-5 to TRBJ1-3; TRBD1 is a possible D gene, resting on 6 matching bases. This clonotype originated in an adult who received the AZD1222 COVID-19 vaccine. In nucleotide form, the sequence is TGTGCCAGCCGTCCGGACAGCCTCTCTGGAAACACCATATATTTT. Translated, this is CASRPDSLSGNTIYF.